The present TCR beta chain was sequenced within a study of blood T cell repertoires in COVID-19. Study at large: Nucleic acid was either cDNA or gDNA, and it came from T cells, B-cell-depleted T cells, or PBMCs.

In the source study's methods: Amplifying reference gene primers gave estimates of nucleated cell counts. TCRdb's copy holds only in-frame clones and misses some; the assay was immunoSEQ multiplex PCR. The DNA gave D and trimming, while V, J and clone size come from that table. This sample has around 150,000 clones, with 85% found just once. This CDR3 is 16 amino acids long. Per germline, CDR1 LGHNA and CDR2 YNFKEQ. Trimming removed 2 bases at V and 8 bases at J, with 18 bases between. This chain joins TRBV4-2 and TRBJ1-4; possible D gene TRBD1, 5 bases. The source of this sequence is a human donor with acute or convalescent COVID-19. The donor label of this sample is uncertain. Specimen: peripheral blood. This CDR3 is CASSQTGQGKWEKLFF. The DNA for the CDR3 is TGTGCCAGCAGCCAAACTGGGCAGGGTAAATGGGAAAAACTGTTTTTT.